These 31 T cell receptor beta chains were sequenced from one sample in a study of metastatic and nonmetastatic thyroid tumors. With MiXCR, TCRdb called clones anew from the PCR reads. This table holds tens of thousands of clones, less than 25% found once. No treatment of any kind had been given to any patient before thyroid surgery. Sequencing used blood. All receptors derive from a female donor with papillary thyroid cancer or a benign thyroid nodule (not recorded which). Some clones in this sample may be carry-over from other donors' samples.

This chain joins TRBV7-3 and TRBJ2-1; unclear D gene. V lost 6 bases, J lost 2 bases, and 11 bases lay in between. The CDR3 is 14 residues long. Germline CDR1 and CDR2: SGHTA and FQGTGA. CDR3 in amino acids: CASRGGETYNEQFF. In nucleotides, the CDR3 is TGTGCCAGCAGGGGCGGAGAGACCTACAATGAGCAGTTCTTC.

Remarks on this clone: Sequence at one end of the junction differs from germline and may be a read error. The chain has TRBV19 and TRBJ2-2; unclear D gene. Per germline, CDR1 LNHDA and CDR2 SQIVND (reference sequence). This CDR3 spans 15 amino acids. DNA of the CDR3: TGTGCCAGTAGTATAATACCGTCGAACACCGTGGAGCTGTTTTTT. Its protein is CASSIIPSNTVELFF.

This clone is medium-sized in the sample. V usage is TRBV27 and J usage is TRBJ2-2, with 9 bases matching TRBD2. The CDR3 has 15 amino acids. CDR1 and CDR2 (germline): MNHEY, SMNVEV (reference sequence). Trimming cost V 6 bases and J 1 base; bases outside gene matches: 3. CDR3 protein: CASSRAGGNTGELFF. The CDR3 bases are TGTGCCAGCAGCCGAGCGGGAGGGAACACCGGGGAGCTGTTTTTT.

This clone was seen repeatedly, ten times or more. The junction and the germline gene differ at one end; a read error may be behind it. The chain has TRBV9 and TRBJ1-1; 8 nucleotides match TRBD1. Germline-derived CDR1 and CDR2 are SGDLS and YYNGEE. The CDR3 is 14 amino acids. The CDR3 here is CACSVGTGGSWAFF. The CDR3 DNA reads TGTGCCTGCAGCGTAGGAACAGGGGGTAGTTGGGCTTTCTTT.

The sample holds many counts of this clone. V usage is TRBV5-1 and J usage is TRBJ2-3; D is unresolved. Germline-derived CDR1 and CDR2 are SGHRS and YFSETQ. The CDR3 runs to 16 residues. The V and J ends lost 3 bases and 1 base respectively, with 15 bases between them. The CDR3 sequence is CASSSHIGRRTDTQYF. The CDR3, as DNA: TGCGCCAGCAGCTCCCACATAGGCCGACGCACAGATACGCAGTATTTT.

Of note for this clone: In this CDR3 the conserved last residue, phenylalanine or tryptophan, is missing, so a read error is likely. The chain uses TRBV7-3 and TRBJ1-1; D not certain. Trimming removed 2 bases from V and 6 bases from J, with 10 bases in between. CDR1 and CDR2 from the germline V gene are SGHTA and FQGTGA. This CDR3 comprises 13 residues. CDR3 loop: CASSLSLAAEAFS. CDR3 sequence (DNA): TGTGCCAGCAGCTTATCTCTGGCGGCTGAAGCTTTCTCT.

The V call is TRBV6-1, the J call TRBJ2-3; 14 bases line up with TRBD2. The CDR3 contains 19 residues. With V trimmed by 7 bases and J by 1 base, 13 bases remained unmatched. Germline CDR1 MNHNS, CDR2 SASEGT. CDR3 nucleotides: TGTGCCAGCACCACCGCGGGACTAGCGGGAGCGGGCGGCACAGATACGCAGTATTTT. Residues: CASTTAGLAGAGGTDTQYF.

This clone has only a few counts. V usage is TRBV28 and J usage is TRBJ1-5; D gene uncertain. The CDR3 has 14 residues. The germline CDR1 and CDR2 sequences are MDHEN and SYDVKM. V lost 6 bases to trimming and J lost 5 bases, with 14 bases between them. The CDR3 spells CASSLAGNHQPQHF. CDR3 nucleotide sequence: TGTGCCAGCAGCTTAGCGGGAAATCATCAGCCCCAGCATTTT.

The chain couples TRBV11-3 to TRBJ1-2, with 9 bases that match TRBD1. Germline loops: CDR1 SGHNT, CDR2 YENEEA. This CDR3 is 13 amino acids long. Unmatched junction bases numbered 2, after V lost 5 bases and J lost 4 bases. The CDR3 reads CASSLTGGYGYTF. For the CDR3, the DNA is TGTGCCAGCAGCCTGACAGGGGGCTATGGCTACACCTTC.

At least ten counts were recorded for this clone. V gene TRBV19 combines with J gene TRBJ2-1, with TRBD2 matching 7 bases. This CDR3 has 16 amino acids. Germline V gene data show CDR1 as LNHDA and CDR2 as SQIVND (reference sequence). J was trimmed by 2 bases and V by 3 bases; bases with no gene match: 7. The CDR3 loop reads CASSMAGARTYNEQFF. In DNA, the CDR3 is TGTGCCAGTAGTATGGCGGGAGCAAGGACCTACAATGAGCAGTTCTTC.

This clone appeared many times. This chain links TRBV20-1 with TRBJ2-1; D is perhaps TRBD2 (5 bases). Trimming removed 3 bases at V and 1 base at J, with 10 bases between. The CDR3 runs 14 residues. Germline CDR1 is DFQATT and CDR2 is SNEGSKA (reference sequence). CDR3 bases: TGCAGTGCTAGGGACTTGACATCCTACAATGAGCAGTTCTTC. Amino acids: CSARDLTSYNEQFF.

Worth noting for this clone: The sample has other DNA sequences that encode this CDR3 too. The J gene is TRBJ2-7, the V gene TRBV12-5; either TRBD1 or TRBD2 may fit D (6 bases each). The CDR3 runs 16 residues. Germline CDR1 is LGHNT and CDR2 is FRNRAP. V was cut by 5 bases and J by 4 bases, with 21 bases left in between. Here the CDR3 DNA reads TGTGCTAGTGGTCCTGGTTTGGGTCTAGGGGGGTACGAGCAGTACTTC. It specifies CASGPGLGLGGYEQYF.

Only a few counts were recorded for this clone. The germline gene is not matched at one end of the junction; a read error may be the cause. The chain combines TRBV2 with TRBJ2-7; 9 bases line up with TRBD1. The length of the CDR3 is 15 residues. CDR1 is SNHLY, CDR2 FYNNEI, per germline. CDR3 protein: CAISEAGRQGEDQYF. The DNA of the CDR3 is TGTGCCATCAGTGAAGCCGGGCGACAGGGGGAAGATCAGTACTTC.

This clone occurred many times. Other DNA sequences in the sample encode the same CDR3. The chain links TRBV27 to TRBJ1-6; a possible D gene is TRBD1 (5 bases). This CDR3 has 15 amino acids. The V gene lost 6 bases and the J gene lost 7 bases, with 16 bases spanning the gap. Germline V gives CDR1 MNHEY, CDR2 SMNVEV (reference sequence). CDR3 DNA sequence: TGTGCCAGCAGGACCCCGGGCAGGGCGAATTCACCCCTCCACTTT. This sequence encodes CASRTPGRANSPLHF.

This clone was counted many times. A much larger clone sits a single nucleotide away, making a read error possible. The chain couples TRBV2 to TRBJ2-2; D perhaps matches TRBD2 (6 bases). The CDR3 covers 14 residues. Germline CDR1 reads SNHLY; CDR2 reads FYNNEI. CDR3 nucleotide sequence: TGTGCCAGCAGTGAGGGGACCTACACCGGGGGGCTGTTTTTT. This codes for CASSEGTYTGGLFF. Full variable domain (missing parts from reference TRBV2 and TRBJ2-2): EPEVTQTPSHQVTQMGQEVILRCVPISNHLYFYWYRQILGQKVEFLVSFYNNEISEKSEIFDDQFSVERPDGSNFTLKIRSTKLEDSAMYFCASSEGTYTGGLFFGEGSRLTVL.

With respect to this clone: A read error may produce the germline difference seen at one junction end. The V and J genes are TRBV20-1 and TRBJ2-5; TRBD1 agrees at 9 bases. The CDR3 sequence is 15 residues long. The V gene's germline CDR1 is DFQATT and CDR2 SNEGSKA (reference sequence). CDR3 loop: CSARDRAKAGETQYF. CDR3 nucleotide sequence: TGCAGTGCAAGGGACAGGGCAAAGGCAGGAGAGACACAGTACTTC.

The J gene is TRBJ2-7, the V gene TRBV10-3, with TRBD1 identical over 9 bases. Trimming at V came to 8 bases and at J to 5 bases, leaving 7 bases not matched to a gene. Germline V CDR1 and CDR2: ENHRY, SYGVKD. The CDR3 spans 13 residues. CDR3: CAIYGQGSHEQYF. In DNA, the CDR3 is TGTGCCATCTATGGACAGGGGTCCCACGAGCAGTACTTC.

This clone appeared many times. The J gene is TRBJ2-2, the V gene TRBV5-1, with D hard to call. The V gene lost 0 bases and the J gene lost 5 bases, with 11 bases spanning the gap. Germline V gene sequence: CDR1 SGHRS, CDR2 YFSETQ. The CDR3 spans 15 residues. The CDR3 DNA sequence: TGCGCCAGCAGCTTGGGTAGTTGGTCGACCGGGGAGCTGTTTTTT. Translation: CASSLGSWSTGELFF. Based on the CDR3 plus reference TRBV5-1 and TRBJ2-2, the full variable domain is KAGVTQTPRYLIKTRGQQVTLSCSPISGHRSVSWYQQTPGQGLQFLFEYFSETQRNKGNFPGRFSGRQFSNSRSEMNVSTLELGDSALYLCASSLGSWSTGELFFGEGSRLTVL.

This clone was seen ten or more times. V usage is TRBV12-3 or TRBV12-4 and J usage is TRBJ1-5; D is undetermined. The CDR3 contains 16 residues. Trimming cost V 2 bases and J 2 bases, with 13 bases left between them. CDR3 bases: TGTGCCAGCAGTTTATCTACAGTGTTCGGCAATCAGCCCCAGCATTTT. Translating it yields CASSLSTVFGNQPQHF.

The chain employs TRBV20-1 and TRBJ2-3; 7 bases align to TRBD1. The germline CDR1 and CDR2 sequences are DFQATT and SNEGSKA (reference sequence). This CDR3 region has 15 residues. V lost 3 bases, J lost 4 bases, and 10 bases stayed unmatched. This CDR3 is CSARDTGVGADTQYF. As DNA, the CDR3 is TGCAGTGCTAGGGATACAGGGGTCGGAGCAGATACGCAGTATTTT.

This clone occurred many times. This chain links TRBV19 with TRBJ1-1; D gene ambiguous. V shed 3 bases and J shed 5 bases, with 13 bases lying between them. The CDR3 has 14 amino acids. Per germline, CDR1 LNHDA and CDR2 SQIVND (reference sequence). Here the CDR3 reads CASSMSYEATEAFF. For the CDR3, the DNA is TGTGCCAGTAGTATGTCCTATGAGGCAACTGAAGCTTTCTTT.

There are many counts of this clone. This chain uses TRBV5-6 with TRBJ1-6; D ambiguous. The germline V and J ends were trimmed by 4 bases and 7 bases, with 15 bases remaining between them. This CDR3 contains 15 residues. The germline gives CDR1 SGHDT, CDR2 YYEEEE. As DNA, the CDR3 is TGTGCCAGCAGCGTACGTGCACTTGGGAATTCACCCCTCCACTTT. It codes for CASSVRALGNSPLHF.

This clone was recorded at least ten times. The chain recombines TRBV6-1 with TRBJ2-3; D remains unclear. Germline CDR1 MNHNS, CDR2 SASEGT. Between the trimmed V and J ends, which lost 7 bases and 4 bases, there was a span of 12 bases. The CDR3 loop spans 13 amino acids. The CDR3 nucleotides read TGTGCCAGCACCTCCGGAGTCGCAGATACGCAGTATTTT. Its translation is CASTSGVADTQYF.

The rearrangement joins TRBV20-1 to TRBJ2-7; D possibly corresponds to TRBD1 (6 bases). The V end lost 7 bases, the J end lost 1 base, and 14 bases lay between the germline ends. Per the germline V gene, CDR1 is DFQATT and CDR2 is SNEGSKA (reference sequence). The CDR3 contains 13 residues. CDR3 nucleotides: TGCAGTGTCTCGGGGCAGGGGTCCTACGAGCAGTACTTC. It codes for CSVSGQGSYEQYF.

In its sample, this clone was seen many times. Different DNA sequences within this sample yield the same CDR3. CDR3 residues: CASSPLGGLETQYF. CDR3 in DNA: TGTGCCAGCAGTCCCCTGGGGGGGCTGGAGACCCAGTACTTC. The chain carries TRBV6-1 and TRBJ2-5, with D maybe TRBD2 (7 bases). The CDR3 runs 14 residues. V was cut by 5 bases and J by 5 bases, with 15 bases left in between. Germline-derived CDR1 and CDR2 are MNHNS and SASEGT.

V and J are TRBV6-2 or TRBV6-3 and TRBJ2-1; tentative D call: TRBD2 (6 bases). V dropped 5 bases and J dropped 5 bases, with 16 bases sitting between them. The CDR3 covers 15 residues. Germline loops: CDR1 MNHEY, CDR2 SVGEGT. CDR3 protein: CASSPGGLLNNEQFF. The CDR3 coding sequence is TGTGCCAGCAGTCCAGGAGGGTTACTGAACAATGAGCAGTTCTTC.

Concerning this clone itself: A read error may account for a junction end that differs from germline. The CDR3 DNA is TGTGCCAGCAGTATCGACCTGTCGGGAACTGAGCAGCTCTTC. Translation gives CASSIDLSGTEQLF. The V and J genes are TRBV12-3 or TRBV12-4 and TRBJ2-1, with a possible D match to TRBD2 (5 bases). The CDR3 has 14 residues.

V gene TRBV28 combines with J gene TRBJ2-1, with 13 bases aligning to TRBD2. The CDR3 totals 19 residues. With V trimmed by 3 bases and J by 5 bases, 13 bases remained unmatched. The germline V gene encodes CDR1 MDHEN and CDR2 SYDVKM. CDR3 region: CASSFGGLAGSPTHNEQFF. The CDR3 coding sequence is TGTGCCAGCAGTTTCGGGGGACTAGCGGGGTCCCCCACCCACAATGAGCAGTTCTTC.

This clone was found many times. The V call is TRBV7-3, the J call TRBJ2-3; weak D call: TRBD2 (6 bases). The CDR3 runs to 18 residues. Germline V gene lookup returns CDR1 SGHTA and CDR2 FQGTGA. V lost 2 bases to trimming and J lost 2 bases, with 20 bases between them. CDR3: CASSLSPGARGATDTQYF. The CDR3 bases are TGTGCCAGCAGCTTATCCCCGGGAGCCCGAGGGGCCACAGATACGCAGTATTTT.

This clone was seen many times. The CDR3 sequence is CAWSVAGGYEQFF. In DNA, the CDR3 is TGTGCCTGGAGTGTAGCGGGAGGATATGAGCAGTTCTTC. The chain joins TRBV30 to TRBJ2-1; TRBD2 agrees at 9 bases. CDR1 is GTSNPN, CDR2 SVGIG, per germline (reference sequence). This CDR3 region has 13 residues. V was clipped by 0 bases and J by 8 bases; unmatched bases: 2. The whole variable domain, filled in from reference TRBV30 and TRBJ2-1, reads SQTIHQWPATLVQPVGSPLSLECTVEGTSNPNLYWYRQAAGRGLQLLFYSVGIGQISSEVPQNLSASRPQDRQFILSSKKLLLSDSGFYLCAWSVAGGYEQFFGPGTRLTVL.

In its sample, this clone is medium-sized (0.01 to 0.1%). The chain combines TRBV6-4 with TRBJ2-7; TRBD2 matches 13 bases. The V and J ends lost 6 bases and 6 bases, in that order; junction bases with no gene match: 5. The CDR3 is 14 amino acids. Germline V gene data show CDR1 as MRHNA and CDR2 as SNTAGT. This CDR3 is CASRGLAGVTEQYF. CDR3 coding DNA: TGTGCCAGCAGAGGACTAGCGGGAGTTACCGAGCAGTACTTC.